The source of this TCR beta chain is a study of breast tumors, draining lymph nodes, adjacent tissues. Study outcomes and limitations: Tumor T cell lymph node origin was a supported hypothesis, not proven. Tumor TCR diversity was below lymph nodes but above nontumor tissue. Findings are consistent with lymph node origin and intratumoral expansion of most tumor T cells.

TCRdb reprocessed the multiplex PCR reads with MiXCR, giving one entry per CDR3 protein. The profile shows more than 200,000 distinct CDR3 sequences, about 34% of them singletons. The lymph nodes were axillary draining lymph nodes from breast cancer patients. A word on this clonotype: Its target is unknown.

Losses at the gene ends were 5 bases for V and 4 bases for J; bases not matched to a gene: 6. The length of the CDR3 is 14 residues. Germline-derived CDR1 and CDR2 are DFQATT and SNEGSKA (reference sequence). Sequenced material: axillary lymph node tissue. The chain uses TRBV20-1 and TRBJ2-5, with TRBD2 identical over 11 bases. This receptor was identified in a female donor with breast cancer. Some clones in this sample may be carry-over from other donors' samples. The CDR3, as DNA: TGCAGTGCTGACATAGCGGGAGGGGGAGAGACCCAGTACTTC. Its protein is CSADIAGGGETQYF.